Presented here are 24 T cell receptor beta chains from one specimen sequenced in a study of shared clonotypes between healthy human individuals. TCRdb's table, derived via immunoSEQ multiplex PCR, lists solely in-frame clones and lacks some. The data hold about 2 million clones, with roughly 94% observed a single time. The naive CD8 subset, CD45RO-negative cells positively selected for CCR7, excluded terminally differentiated effector memory CD45RA+ cells. Input material: naive CD8+ T cells sorted from blood. The receptors come from a man aged 18 to 30 in good health.

V gene TRBV27 combines with J gene TRBJ2-1, with 11 bases that match TRBD2. The length of the CDR3 is 17 residues. Germline loops: CDR1 MNHEY, CDR2 SMNVEV (reference sequence). J was trimmed by 7 bases and V by 4 bases; bases with no gene match: 12. The CDR3 DNA reads as TGTGCCAGCAGTTACACTCTAGCGGGAGGTATATATAATGAGCAGTTCTTC. Translation gives CASSYTLAGGIYNEQFF.

J is TRBJ1-4 and V is TRBV4-3, with TRBD1 as a possible D gene (6 bases). CDR3 length equals 15 residues. Germline V gene sequence: CDR1 LGHNA, CDR2 YSLEER. V lost 0 bases, J lost 4 bases, and 9 bases lay in between. The CDR3 protein is CASSQETGINEKLFF. The CDR3 nucleotides are TGCGCCAGCAGCCAAGAAACAGGGATTAATGAAAAACTGTTTTTT.

The J gene is TRBJ1-1, the V gene TRBV6-1; 7 bases fit TRBD1. The CDR3 totals 16 residues. With V trimmed by 4 bases and J by 2 bases, 10 bases remained unmatched. Germline CDR1 MNHNS, CDR2 SASEGT. CDR3 nucleotides: TGTGCCAGCAGTGGCGGGGGACGGGACAGCAACACTGAAGCTTTCTTT. The encoded protein is CASSGGGRDSNTEAFF.

The chain recombines TRBV4-1 with TRBJ2-3, with 9 bases fitting TRBD2. Trimming took 6 bases from V and 2 from J; bases not matched to a gene: 3. Per the germline V gene, CDR1 is MGHRA and CDR2 is YSYEKL. The CDR3 is made up of 14 amino acids. CDR3 nucleotides: TGCGCCAGCAGACTAGCGGGTTACACAGATACGCAGTATTTT. Its translation is CASRLAGYTDTQYF.

Concerning this clone itself: Different DNA sequences within this sample yield the same CDR3. The J gene is TRBJ1-2, the V gene TRBV6-1, with D unclear. Trimming stripped 1 base from V and 2 bases from J, with 5 bases between. This CDR3 comprises 13 residues. Germline CDR1 is MNHNS and CDR2 is SASEGT. CDR3 DNA sequence: TGTGCCAGCAGTGAAGTGGGAAACTATGGCTACACCTTC. This codes for CASSEVGNYGYTF.

The genes are TRBV7-6 and TRBJ2-1; D tentatively reads TRBD1 or TRBD2 (5 bases each). Germline CDR1 SGHVS, CDR2 FNYEAQ. CDR3 length: 16 amino acids. V was shortened by 5 bases and J by 0 bases, with 14 bases between the two germline ends. The CDR3 nucleotides read TGTGCCAGCAGCCAGTCGGGACCAAGCTCCTACAATGAGCAGTTCTTC. Translation: CASSQSGPSSYNEQFF. Using reference TRBV7-6 and TRBJ2-1 for the parts outside the CDR3, the full variable domain is GAGVSQSPRYKVTKRGQDVALRCDPISGHVSLYWYRQALGQGPEFLTYFNYEAQQDKSGLPNDRFSAERPEGSISTLTIQRTEQRDSAMYRCASSQSGPSSYNEQFFGPGTRLTVL.

J is TRBJ2-6 and V is TRBV5-4, with D tentatively TRBD1 (5 bases). Germline V gene sequence: CDR1 SGHNT, CDR2 YYREEE (reference sequence). The V gene lost 0 bases and the J gene lost 0 bases, with 13 bases spanning the gap. The length of the CDR3 is 18 residues. The CDR3 reads CASSLGAGPFSGANVLTF. The CDR3 DNA reads TGTGCCAGCAGCTTGGGGGCAGGGCCATTCTCTGGGGCCAACGTCCTGACTTTC.

This chain uses TRBV5-1 with TRBJ1-6, with D uncertain. The CDR3 contains 17 residues. V was clipped by 4 bases and J by 7 bases, with 21 bases between them. Germline CDR1 is SGHRS and CDR2 is YFSETQ. The CDR3, as DNA: TGCGCCAGCAGCCACACCGCTACCCCCTACGAAAATTCACCCCTCCACTTT. Protein sequence: CASSHTATPYENSPLHF.

This clone is a singleton in its sample. V usage is TRBV19 and J usage is TRBJ2-3; no reliable D call. The CDR3 extends over 14 amino acids. Germline CDR1 and CDR2: LNHDA and SQIVND (reference sequence). The V end was cut by 3 bases, the J end by 0 bases, with 7 bases between. CDR3 sequence: CASSIFTSTDTQYF. CDR3 sequence (DNA): TGTGCCAGTAGTATTTTTACTAGCACAGATACGCAGTATTTT.

This clone was found once. V gene TRBV7-9 combines with J gene TRBJ1-4, with a possible D match to TRBD1 (5 bases). The CDR3 length is 15 residues. Trimming pared 5 bases from V and 5 bases from J, leaving 15 bases between. Germline V gives CDR1 SEHNR, CDR2 FQNEAQ (reference sequence). In nucleotides, the CDR3 is TGTGCCAGCAGCCAAGACCGGGACGGCAATGAAAAACTGTTTTTT. Its protein product is CASSQDRDGNEKLFF.

The chain links TRBV5-4 to TRBJ2-7; 9 bases match TRBD2. CDR3 length: 17 amino acids. Per the germline V gene, CDR1 is SGHNT and CDR2 is YYREEE (reference sequence). V was clipped by 6 bases and J by 0 bases; unmatched bases: 13. CDR3 nucleotides: TGTGCCAGCACTATCTCACCTAGCGGGGCGAGCTCCTACGAGCAGTACTTC. Its protein is CASTISPSGASSYEQYF.

The chain joins TRBV4-1 to TRBJ1-3; D remains unclear. The CDR3 spans 10 residues. Trimming left V 5 bases short and J 8 bases short, with 4 bases between. CDR1 MGHRA and CDR2 YSYEKL come from the germline V gene. CDR3 sequence: CASSGDTIYF. The CDR3 nucleotides read TGCGCCAGCAGCGGTGACACCATATATTTT.

The chain joins TRBV27 to TRBJ2-1; 7 nucleotides align to TRBD2. The CDR3 sequence is 16 residues long. Looked up from germline, CDR1 is MNHEY and CDR2 is SMNVEV (reference sequence). With 2 bases clipped from V and 4 bases from J, the junction kept 8 bases outside the gene matches. CDR3 bases: TGTGCCAGCAGTTTAGGTCCTAGCGGAATTTACAATGAGCAGTTCTTC. Amino acids: CASSLGPSGIYNEQFF.

The V gene is TRBV6-1, the J gene TRBJ2-3; 9 bases fit TRBD2. The germline gives CDR1 MNHNS, CDR2 SASEGT. The junction had 11 bases not matched to a gene; V was cut back by 2 bases and J by 2 bases. CDR3 length equals 18 residues. This CDR3 reads CASSEPPLAGVLTDTQYF. The CDR3 DNA follows: TGTGCCAGCAGTGAACCCCCCTTAGCGGGAGTCCTCACAGATACGCAGTATTTT.

As for this clone: The identical CDR3 is also encoded by other nucleotide sequences in the sample. As DNA, the CDR3 is TGTGCCAGCAGCTTTTCAACTAATGAAAAACTGTTTTTT. Residues: CASSFSTNEKLFF. J is TRBJ1-4 and V is TRBV7-9; no clear D. The CDR3 totals 13 residues. CDR1 is SEHNR, CDR2 FQNEAQ, per germline (reference sequence). V dropped 3 bases and J dropped 0 bases, with 2 bases sitting between them.

CDR3 in DNA: TGCAGCGTTCTGGGGGGGCAGGGAGAGGAAAAACTGTTTTTT. Its protein product is CSVLGGQGEEKLFF. The V and J genes are TRBV29-1 and TRBJ1-4; D perhaps matches TRBD1 (6 bases). This CDR3 is 14 amino acids long. Per the germline V gene, CDR1 is SQVTM and CDR2 is ANQGSEA. V was shortened by 5 bases and J by 8 bases, with 18 bases between the two germline ends.

As to this clone: Germline and junction disagree at one end, which may indicate a read error. This chain joins TRBV6-6 and TRBJ1-1; 10 bases are a match to TRBD1. This CDR3 is 12 amino acids long. Germline loops: CDR1 MNHNY, CDR2 SVGAGI (reference sequence). CDR3 in amino acids: CASSYMGQGKDF. The CDR3 DNA sequence: TGTGCCAGCAGTTACATGGGACAGGGGAAGGACTTT.

The chain couples TRBV7-2 to TRBJ1-2, with D hard to call. The V and J ends lost 1 base and 4 bases respectively, with 19 bases between them. The CDR3 is made up of 17 amino acids. Germline CDR1 SGHTA, CDR2 FQGNSA. CDR3: CASSLVPVMEGSYGYTF. The DNA of the CDR3 is TGTGCCAGCAGCTTAGTTCCAGTGATGGAAGGAAGCTATGGCTACACCTTC.

The chain links TRBV7-9 to TRBJ2-7; no clear D. Trimming left V 7 bases short and J 0 bases short, with 10 bases between. Germline CDR1 SEHNR, CDR2 FQNEAQ (reference sequence). The CDR3 has 13 residues. This CDR3 is CASTVRDSYEQYF. The DNA for the CDR3 is TGTGCCAGCACCGTGAGAGACTCCTACGAGCAGTACTTC.

The chain carries TRBV10-1 and TRBJ2-1, with D hard to call. The germline V and J ends were trimmed by 3 bases and 0 bases, with 6 bases remaining between them. The CDR3 spans 14 residues. Germline lookup yields CDR1 WNHNN and CDR2 SYGVQD (reference sequence). CDR3: CASSDTNSYNEQFF. The CDR3 DNA follows: TGCGCCAGCAGTGATACAAACTCCTACAATGAGCAGTTCTTC.

The V and J genes are TRBV12-5 and TRBJ1-2; a possible D gene is TRBD1 (6 bases). This CDR3 is 16 amino acids long. The germline V gene has CDR1 LGHNT and CDR2 FRNRAP. Trimming shortened V by 0 bases and J by 8 bases, and 19 bases separated the two germline ends. The CDR3 loop is CASGLVRFVQGDGYTF. The CDR3 bases are TGTGCTAGTGGTTTGGTACGTTTCGTACAGGGTGACGGCTACACCTTC.

On this clone itself: In the same sample, other DNA sequences code for this CDR3. V and J are TRBV4-1 and TRBJ1-1; tentative D call: TRBD1 (5 bases). Germline loops: CDR1 MGHRA, CDR2 YSYEKL. The germline V and J ends were trimmed by 0 bases and 0 bases, with 11 bases remaining between them. The CDR3 totals 16 residues. The CDR3 reads CASSQDLGTLNTEAFF. DNA of the CDR3: TGCGCCAGCAGCCAAGATTTGGGGACCTTGAACACTGAAGCTTTCTTT.

The chain couples TRBV7-9 to TRBJ2-5, with D uncertain. The germline gives CDR1 SEHNR, CDR2 FQNEAQ (reference sequence). The CDR3 runs to 13 residues. The ends were cut back, 5 bases at V and 4 bases at J, with 11 bases in the middle. The DNA for the CDR3 is TGTGCCAGCAGCCCACTTAGTGGAGAGACCCAGTACTTC. Its protein product is CASSPLSGETQYF.

The V call is TRBV9, the J call TRBJ2-3, with D tentatively TRBD2 (7 bases). CDR1 and CDR2 (germline): SGDLS, YYNGEE. The CDR3 contains 16 residues. Between the trimmed V and J ends, which lost 6 bases and 2 bases, there was a span of 19 bases. For the CDR3, the DNA is TGTGCCAGCACCAACGAGGGGGGGTACATCACAGATACGCAGTATTTT. Translated: CASTNEGGYITDTQYF. Variable domain in full (rest from reference TRBV9 and TRBJ2-3): DSGVTQTPKHLITATGQRVTLRCSPRSGDLSVYWYQQSLDQGLQFLIQYYNGEERAKGNILERFSAQQFPDLHSELNLSSLELGDSALYFCASTNEGGYITDTQYFGPGTRLTVL.